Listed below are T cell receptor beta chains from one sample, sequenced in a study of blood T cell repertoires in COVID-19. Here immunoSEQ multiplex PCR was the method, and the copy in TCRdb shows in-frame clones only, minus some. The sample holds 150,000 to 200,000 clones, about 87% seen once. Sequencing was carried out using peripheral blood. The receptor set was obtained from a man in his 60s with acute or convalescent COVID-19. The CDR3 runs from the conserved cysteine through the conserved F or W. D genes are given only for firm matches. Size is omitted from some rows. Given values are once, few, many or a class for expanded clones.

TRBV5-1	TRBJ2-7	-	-	CASSLTGSSHEQYF	TGCGCCAGCAGCTTAACCGGGAGTTCCCACGAGCAGTACTTC
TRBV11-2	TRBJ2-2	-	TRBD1	CASSRGQGIGTGELFF	TGTGCCAGCAGCCGCGGACAGGGAATCGGGACCGGGGAGCTGTTTTTT
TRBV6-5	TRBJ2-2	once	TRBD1	CAGSQGWPGELFF	TGTGCCGGTTCACAGGGGTGGCCCGGGGAGCTGTTTTTT
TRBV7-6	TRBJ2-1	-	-	CASSLLGDNEQFF	TGTGCCAGCAGCTTATTAGGAGACAATGAGCAGTTCTTC
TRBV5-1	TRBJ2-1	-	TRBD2	CASSPGLADNEQFF	TGCGCCAGCAGCCCGGGACTAGCGGACAATGAGCAGTTCTTC
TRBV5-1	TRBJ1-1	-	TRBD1	CASSFIGTGAPNTEAFF	TGCGCCAGCAGCTTCATAGGGACAGGGGCCCCGAACACTGAAGCTTTCTTT
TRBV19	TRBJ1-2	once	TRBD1	CASSKQGAYYGYTF	TGTGCCAGTAGTAAGCAGGGGGCGTACTATGGCTACACCTTC
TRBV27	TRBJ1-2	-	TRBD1	CASSSYRDRAGYTF	TGTGCCAGCAGTTCCTACCGGGACAGGGCTGGCTACACCTTC
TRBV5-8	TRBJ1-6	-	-	CASSSASGESPLHF	TGTGCCAGCAGCTCCGCTTCGGGGGAATCACCCCTCCACTTT
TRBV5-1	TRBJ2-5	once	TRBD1	CASSDGDRGGQETQYF	TGCGCCAGCAGCGATGGGGACAGGGGCGGTCAAGAGACCCAGTACTTC
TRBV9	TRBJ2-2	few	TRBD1	CASSVYRQGANTGELFF	TGTGCCAGCAGCGTATACCGACAGGGGGCCAACACCGGGGAGCTGTTTTTT
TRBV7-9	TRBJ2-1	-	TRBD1	CASSRGQGAYNEQFF	TGTGCCAGCAGCCGGGGACAGGGGGCTTACAATGAGCAGTTCTTC
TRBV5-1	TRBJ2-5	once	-	CASTFSGVKETQYF	TGCGCCAGCACGTTTTCAGGGGTCAAAGAGACCCAGTACTTC
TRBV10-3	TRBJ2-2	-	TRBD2	CATSPTSGVSGELFF	TGTGCCACTTCCCCGACTAGCGGTGTCTCCGGGGAGCTGTTTTTT
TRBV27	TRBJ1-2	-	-	CASSPWGLDYTF	TGTGCCAGCTCCCCCTGGGGCTTGGACTACACCTTC
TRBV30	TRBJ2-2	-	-	CAWSVLSPAGTGELFF	TGTGCCTGGAGTGTACTATCCCCTGCCGGGACCGGGGAGCTGTTTTTT
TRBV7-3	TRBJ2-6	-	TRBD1	CASSPYRTGGNSGANVLTF	TGTGCCAGCAGCCCCTACCGTACAGGGGGTAACTCTGGGGCCAACGTCCTGACTTTC
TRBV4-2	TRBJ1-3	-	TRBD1	CASSQGNTGGFGNTIYF	TGTGCCAGCAGCCAAGGGAACACAGGGGGCTTTGGAAACACCATATATTTT
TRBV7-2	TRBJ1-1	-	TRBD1	CASSPAGGNTEAFF	TGTGCCAGCAGCCCCGCAGGGGGGAACACTGAAGCTTTCTTT
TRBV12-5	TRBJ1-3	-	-	CASAVTGGNTIYF	TGTGCTAGTGCCGTTACGGGGGGAAACACCATATATTTT
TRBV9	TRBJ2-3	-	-	CASSVGQYTDTQYF	TGTGCCAGCAGCGTAGGGCAGTACACAGATACGCAGTATTTT
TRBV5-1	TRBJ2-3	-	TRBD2	CASSWEGPGTQYF	TGCGCCAGCAGCTGGGAGGGTCCAGGTACGCAGTATTTT
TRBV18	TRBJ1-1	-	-	CASSPARMNTEAFF	TGTGCCAGCTCACCAGCTAGAATGAACACTGAAGCTTTCTTT
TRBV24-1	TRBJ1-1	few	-	CATSYGGEAFF	TGTGCCACCAGCTACGGGGGGGAAGCTTTCTTT
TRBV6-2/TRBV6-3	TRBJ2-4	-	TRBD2	CASSWGLAVAKNIQYF	TGTGCCAGCAGTTGGGGACTAGCAGTAGCCAAAAACATTCAGTACTTC
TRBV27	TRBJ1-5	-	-	CASSWSRGEPQHF	TGTGCCAGCAGTTGGTCCCGCGGGGAGCCCCAGCATTTT
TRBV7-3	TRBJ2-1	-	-	CASRSTSFLHNEQFF	TGTGCCAGCAGGTCTACTAGTTTCTTACACAATGAGCAGTTCTTC
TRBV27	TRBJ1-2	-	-	CASSAVLRGYTF	TGTGCCAGCAGTGCGGTACTCCGTGGCTACACCTTC
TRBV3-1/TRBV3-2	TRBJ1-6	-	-	CASSRESSYNSPLHF	TGTGCCAGCAGCCGAGAGAGCTCCTATAATTCACCCCTCCACTTT
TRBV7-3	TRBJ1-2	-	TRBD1	CASSLTPGQNYGYTF	TGTGCCAGCAGCTTAACCCCGGGACAGAACTATGGCTACACCTTC
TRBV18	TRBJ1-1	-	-	CASSPNTMNTEAFF	TGTGCCAGCTCACCCAACACCATGAACACTGAAGCTTTCTTT
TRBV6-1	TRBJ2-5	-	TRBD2	CASSGGGTPIQETQYF	TGTGCCAGCAGTGGGGGGGGGACGCCAATTCAAGAGACCCAGTACTTC
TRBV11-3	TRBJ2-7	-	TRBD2	CASSPGLAGGYEQYF	TGTGCCAGCAGCCCGGGACTAGCGGGAGGGTACGAGCAGTACTTC
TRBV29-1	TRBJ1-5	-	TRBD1	CSARDRGLGQPQHF	TGCAGCGCCCGGGACAGGGGGCTTGGTCAGCCCCAGCATTTT
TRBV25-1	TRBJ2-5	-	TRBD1	CASSSRQGGIETQYF	TGTGCCAGCAGTTCACGACAGGGTGGAATAGAGACCCAGTACTTC
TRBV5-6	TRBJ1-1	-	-	CASSWGQGVNTEAFF	TGTGCCAGCAGCTGGGGACAAGGGGTGAACACTGAAGCTTTCTTT
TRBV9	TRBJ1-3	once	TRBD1	CASSGRDSGNTIYF	TGTGCCAGCAGCGGGCGGGACAGTGGAAACACCATATATTTT
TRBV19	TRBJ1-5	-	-	CASSKLSAWEADQPQHF	TGTGCCAGTAGTAAACTTTCAGCGTGGGAGGCCGACCAGCCCCAGCATTTT
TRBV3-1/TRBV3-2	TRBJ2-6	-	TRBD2	CASSQDGSETLLAGAGANVLTF	TGTGCCAGCAGCCAAGATGGGTCCGAAACCCTACTAGCGGGAGCCGGGGCCAACGTCCTGACTTTC